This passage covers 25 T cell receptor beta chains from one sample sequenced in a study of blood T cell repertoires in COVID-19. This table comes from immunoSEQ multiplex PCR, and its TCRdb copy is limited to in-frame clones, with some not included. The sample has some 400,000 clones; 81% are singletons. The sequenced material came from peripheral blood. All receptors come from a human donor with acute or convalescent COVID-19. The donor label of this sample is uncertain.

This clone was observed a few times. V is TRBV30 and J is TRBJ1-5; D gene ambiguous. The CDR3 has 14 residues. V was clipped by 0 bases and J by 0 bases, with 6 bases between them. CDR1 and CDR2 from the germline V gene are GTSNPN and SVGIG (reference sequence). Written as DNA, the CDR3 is TGTGCCTGGAGTGTCGGTTATAGCAATCAGCCCCAGCATTTT. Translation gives CAWSVGYSNQPQHF.

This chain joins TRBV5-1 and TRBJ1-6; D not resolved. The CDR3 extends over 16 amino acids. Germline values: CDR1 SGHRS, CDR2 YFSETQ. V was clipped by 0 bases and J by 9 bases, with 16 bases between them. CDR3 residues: CASSLVVGSDTSPLHF. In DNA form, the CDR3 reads TGCGCCAGCAGCTTGGTCGTCGGGAGCGACACTTCACCCCTCCACTTT.

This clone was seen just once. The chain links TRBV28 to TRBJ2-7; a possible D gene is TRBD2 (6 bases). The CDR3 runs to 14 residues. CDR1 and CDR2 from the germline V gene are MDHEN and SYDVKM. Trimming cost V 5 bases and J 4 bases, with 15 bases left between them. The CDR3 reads CASSAGSFPYEQYF. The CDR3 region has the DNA TGTGCCAGCAGTGCCGGGAGCTTCCCTTACGAGCAGTACTTC.

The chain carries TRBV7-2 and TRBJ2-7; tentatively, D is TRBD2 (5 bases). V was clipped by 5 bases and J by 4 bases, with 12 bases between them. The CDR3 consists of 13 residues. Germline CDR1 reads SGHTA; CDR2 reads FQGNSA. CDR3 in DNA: TGTGCCAGCAGCCGGGGAACACTGTACGAGCAGTACTTC. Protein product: CASSRGTLYEQYF. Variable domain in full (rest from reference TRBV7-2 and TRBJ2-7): GAGVSQSPSNKVTEKGKDVELRCDPISGHTALYWYRQSLGQGLEFLIYFQGNSAPDKSGLPSDRFSAERTGGSVSTLTIQRTQQEDSAVYLCASSRGTLYEQYFGPGTRLTVT.

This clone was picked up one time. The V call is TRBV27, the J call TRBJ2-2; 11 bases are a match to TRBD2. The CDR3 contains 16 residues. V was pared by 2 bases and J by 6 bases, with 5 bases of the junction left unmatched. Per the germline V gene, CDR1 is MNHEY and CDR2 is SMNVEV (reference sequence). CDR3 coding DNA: TGTGCCAGCAGTTTACTAGCGGGAGGATTTGCCGGGGAGCTGTTTTTT. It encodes CASSLLAGGFAGELFF.

The CDR3, as DNA: TGTGCCAGTAGTAAATACGGGACAAACATGAACACTGAAGCTTTCTTT. Residues: CASSKYGTNMNTEAFF. This sequence joins TRBV19 and TRBJ1-1; D perhaps matches TRBD1 (6 bases). In germline, CDR1 is LNHDA, CDR2 SQIVND (reference sequence). The CDR3 is 16 residues long. V dropped 4 bases and J dropped 0 bases, with 15 bases sitting between them.

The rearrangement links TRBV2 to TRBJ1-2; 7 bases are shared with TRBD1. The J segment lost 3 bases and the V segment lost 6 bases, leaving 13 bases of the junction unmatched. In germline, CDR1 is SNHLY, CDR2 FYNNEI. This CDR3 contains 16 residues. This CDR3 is CASSVLQGLRDYGYTF. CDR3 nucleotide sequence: TGTGCCAGCAGCGTACTACAGGGGCTTCGCGACTATGGCTACACCTTC.

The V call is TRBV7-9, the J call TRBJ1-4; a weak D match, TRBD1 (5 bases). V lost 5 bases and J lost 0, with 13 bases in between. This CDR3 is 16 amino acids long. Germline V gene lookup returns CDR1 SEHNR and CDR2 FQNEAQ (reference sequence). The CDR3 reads CASSLDGGATNEKLFF. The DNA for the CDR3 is TGTGCCAGCAGCCTAGACGGGGGGGCAACTAATGAAAAACTGTTTTTT.

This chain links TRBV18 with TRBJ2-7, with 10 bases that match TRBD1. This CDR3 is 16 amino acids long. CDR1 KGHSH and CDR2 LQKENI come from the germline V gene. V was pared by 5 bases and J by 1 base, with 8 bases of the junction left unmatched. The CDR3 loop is CASSSAGTGASYEQYF. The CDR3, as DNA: TGTGCCAGCTCATCAGCCGGGACAGGGGCTTCCTACGAGCAGTACTTC.

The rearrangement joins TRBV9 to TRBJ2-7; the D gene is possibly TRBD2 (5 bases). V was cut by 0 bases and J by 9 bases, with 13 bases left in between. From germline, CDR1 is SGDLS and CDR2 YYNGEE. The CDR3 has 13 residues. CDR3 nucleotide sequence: TGTGCCAGCAGCGTAGATCCCGGGGTAGGGCAGTACTTC. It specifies CASSVDPGVGQYF. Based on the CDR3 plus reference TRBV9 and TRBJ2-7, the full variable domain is DSGVTQTPKHLITATGQRVTLRCSPRSGDLSVYWYQQSLDQGLQFLIQYYNGEERAKGNILERFSAQQFPDLHSELNLSSLELGDSALYFCASSVDPGVGQYFGPGTRLTVT.

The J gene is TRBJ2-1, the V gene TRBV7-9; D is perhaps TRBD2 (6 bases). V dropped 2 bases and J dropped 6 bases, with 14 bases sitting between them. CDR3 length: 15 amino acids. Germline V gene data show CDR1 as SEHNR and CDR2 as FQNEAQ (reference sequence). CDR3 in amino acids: CASSLTRQGGNEQFF. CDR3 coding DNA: TGTGCCAGCAGCTTAACCCGGCAGGGAGGCAATGAGCAGTTCTTC. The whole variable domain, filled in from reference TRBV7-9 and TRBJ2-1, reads DTGVSQNPRHKITKRGQNVTFRCDPISEHNRLYWYRQTLGQGPEFLTYFQNEAQLEKSRLLSDRFSAERPKGSFSTLEIQRTEQGDSAMYLCASSLTRQGGNEQFFGPGTRLTVL.

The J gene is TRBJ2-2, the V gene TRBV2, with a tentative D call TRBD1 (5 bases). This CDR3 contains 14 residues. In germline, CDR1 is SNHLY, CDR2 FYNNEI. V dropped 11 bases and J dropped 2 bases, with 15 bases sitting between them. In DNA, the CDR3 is TGTGCCGGTCAGGGCTTCCTCAACACCGGGGAGCTGTTTTTT. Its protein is CAGQGFLNTGELFF.

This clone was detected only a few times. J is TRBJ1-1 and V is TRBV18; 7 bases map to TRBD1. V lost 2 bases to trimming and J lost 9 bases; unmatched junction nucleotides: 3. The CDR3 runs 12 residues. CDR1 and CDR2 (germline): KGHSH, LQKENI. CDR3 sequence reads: CASSPEGAQAFF. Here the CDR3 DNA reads TGTGCCAGCTCACCAGAGGGGGCGCAAGCTTTCTTT. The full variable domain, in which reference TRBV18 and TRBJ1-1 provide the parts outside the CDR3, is NAGVMQNPRHLVRRRGQEARLRCSPMKGHSHVYWYRQLPEEGLKFMVYLQKENIIDESGMPKERFSAEFPKEGPSILRIQQVVRGDSAAYFCASSPEGAQAFFGQGTRLTVV.

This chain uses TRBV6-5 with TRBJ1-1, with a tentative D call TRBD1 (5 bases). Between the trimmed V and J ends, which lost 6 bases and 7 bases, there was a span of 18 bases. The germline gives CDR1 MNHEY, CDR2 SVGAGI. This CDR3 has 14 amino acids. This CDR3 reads CASRKSSGRSEAFF. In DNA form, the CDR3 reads TGTGCCAGCAGAAAGTCCTCAGGGCGGAGTGAAGCTTTCTTT.

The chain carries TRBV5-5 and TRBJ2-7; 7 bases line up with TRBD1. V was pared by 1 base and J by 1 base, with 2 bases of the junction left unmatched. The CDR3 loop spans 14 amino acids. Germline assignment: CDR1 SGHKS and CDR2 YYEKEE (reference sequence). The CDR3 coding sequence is TGTGCCAGCAGCTTGACAGGGGTGTCCTACGAGCAGTACTTC. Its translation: CASSLTGVSYEQYF.

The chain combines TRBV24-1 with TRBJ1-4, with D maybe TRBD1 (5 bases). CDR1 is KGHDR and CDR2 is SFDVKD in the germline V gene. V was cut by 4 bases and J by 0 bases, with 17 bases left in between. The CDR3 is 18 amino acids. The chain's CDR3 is CATSDEKGSRATNEKLFF. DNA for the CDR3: TGTGCCACCAGTGACGAAAAGGGGTCGCGTGCAACTAATGAAAAACTGTTTTTT.

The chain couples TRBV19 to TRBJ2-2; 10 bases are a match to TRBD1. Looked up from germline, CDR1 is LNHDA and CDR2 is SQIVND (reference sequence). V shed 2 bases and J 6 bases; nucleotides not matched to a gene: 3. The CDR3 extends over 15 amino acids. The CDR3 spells CASSIPGQGAGELFF. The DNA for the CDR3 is TGTGCCAGTAGTATACCAGGACAGGGGGCCGGGGAGCTGTTTTTT. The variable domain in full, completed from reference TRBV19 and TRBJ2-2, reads DGGITQSPKYLFRKEGQNVTLSCEQNLNHDAMYWYRQDPGQGLRLIYYSQIVNDFQKGDIAEGYSVSREKKESFPLTVTSAQKNPTAFYLCASSIPGQGAGELFFGEGSRLTVL.

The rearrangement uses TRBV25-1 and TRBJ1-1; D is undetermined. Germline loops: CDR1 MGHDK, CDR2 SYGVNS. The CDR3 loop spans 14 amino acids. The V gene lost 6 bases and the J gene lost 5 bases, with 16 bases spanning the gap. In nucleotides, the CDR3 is TGTGCCAGCAGCCCCGCAGACTCACGAACTGAAGCTTTCTTT. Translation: CASSPADSRTEAFF.

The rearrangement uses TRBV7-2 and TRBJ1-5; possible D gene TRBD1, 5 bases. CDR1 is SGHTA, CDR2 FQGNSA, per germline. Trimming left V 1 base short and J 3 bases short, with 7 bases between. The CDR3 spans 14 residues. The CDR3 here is CASSLVRVNQPQHF. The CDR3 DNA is TGTGCCAGCAGCTTAGTCAGGGTCAATCAGCCCCAGCATTTT.

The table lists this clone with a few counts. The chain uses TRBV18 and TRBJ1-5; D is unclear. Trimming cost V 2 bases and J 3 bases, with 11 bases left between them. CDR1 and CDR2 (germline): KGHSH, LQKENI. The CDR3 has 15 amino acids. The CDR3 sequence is CASSPFNRNNQPQHF. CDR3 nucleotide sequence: TGTGCCAGCTCACCATTCAACAGAAACAATCAGCCCCAGCATTTT.

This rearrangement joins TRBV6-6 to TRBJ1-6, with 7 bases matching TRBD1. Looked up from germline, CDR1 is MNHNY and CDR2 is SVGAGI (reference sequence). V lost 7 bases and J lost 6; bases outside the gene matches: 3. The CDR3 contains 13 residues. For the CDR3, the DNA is TGTGCCAGCACCGGGACAGCTAATTCACCCCTCCACTTT. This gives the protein CASTGTANSPLHF.

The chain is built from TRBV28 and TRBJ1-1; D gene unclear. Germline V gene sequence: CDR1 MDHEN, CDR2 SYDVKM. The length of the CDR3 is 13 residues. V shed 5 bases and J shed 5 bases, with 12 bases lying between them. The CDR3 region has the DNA TGTGCCAGCAGTCTGTTCGGGAGGACTGAAGCTTTCTTT. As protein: CASSLFGRTEAFF.

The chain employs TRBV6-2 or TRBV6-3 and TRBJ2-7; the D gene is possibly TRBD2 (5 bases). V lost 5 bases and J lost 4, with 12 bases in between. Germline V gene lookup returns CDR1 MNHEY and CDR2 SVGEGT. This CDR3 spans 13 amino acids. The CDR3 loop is CASSGGLFYEQYF. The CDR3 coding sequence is TGTGCCAGCAGTGGCGGGCTTTTTTACGAGCAGTACTTC.

The CDR3: CASSEFQTGARETQYF. The DNA for the CDR3 is TGTGCCAGCAGTGAATTTCAGACAGGGGCCAGGGAGACCCAGTACTTC. The rearrangement links TRBV2 to TRBJ2-5, with 8 bases fitting TRBD1. The V gene end was trimmed by 2 bases and the J gene end by 5 bases; junction bases not matched to a gene: 10. Germline-derived CDR1 and CDR2 are SNHLY and FYNNEI. This CDR3 has 16 amino acids.

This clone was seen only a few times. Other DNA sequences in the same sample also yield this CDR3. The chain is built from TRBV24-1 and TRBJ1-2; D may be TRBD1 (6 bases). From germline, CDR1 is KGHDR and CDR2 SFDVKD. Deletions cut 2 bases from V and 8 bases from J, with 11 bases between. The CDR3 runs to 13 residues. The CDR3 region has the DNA TGTGCCACCAGTGATTCTACAGGGAGAGGCTACACCTTC. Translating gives CATSDSTGRGYTF.